What follows are 19 T cell receptor beta chains derived from one specimen sequenced in a study of graft-versus-host responses after intestinal transplantation. Clones were read by immunoSEQ multiplex PCR, and TCRdb kept only the in-frame ones, dropping some. The sample carries approximately 94,000 clones, less than 90% recorded once. The antigens these receptors bind are not known. The source was unstimulated CD4+ T cells sorted from spleen or lymph node cells, collected before transplant. These receptors originate from a human donor who was the organ donor for an intestinal transplant.

The gene calls are TRBV10-3 and TRBJ1-1; no reliable D call. V dropped 10 bases and J dropped 5 bases, with 23 bases sitting between them. The CDR3 is made up of 15 amino acids. Germline values: CDR1 ENHRY, CDR2 SYGVKD. CDR3 sequence (DNA): TGTGCCACCCGGTCCCCGGTTGTGGTGGGGACTGAAGCTTTCTTT. This gives the protein CATRSPVVVGTEAFF.

V and J are TRBV28 and TRBJ1-2, with D unresolved. V lost 10 bases, J lost 4 bases, and 10 bases lay in between. Germline loops: CDR1 MDHEN, CDR2 SYDVKM. This CDR3 comprises 11 residues. The CDR3 here is CATLRLYGYTF. The CDR3 nucleotides read TGTGCCACCCTCCGGCTCTATGGCTACACCTTC.

The chain has TRBV19 and TRBJ1-5; D not certain. This CDR3 has 14 amino acids. CDR1 is LNHDA and CDR2 is SQIVND in the germline V gene (reference sequence). The V end lost 7 bases, the J end lost 7 bases, and 17 bases lay between the germline ends. The CDR3 DNA follows: TGTGCCAGTAATTCATGGAGCCGGGTCCAGCCCCAGCATTTT. As protein: CASNSWSRVQPQHF.

The CDR3 region is CAISRNPEAEAFF. In DNA, the CDR3 is TGTGCCATCAGTAGAAACCCCGAGGCTGAAGCTTTCTTT. V gene TRBV10-3 combines with J gene TRBJ1-1; D ambiguous. CDR1 ENHRY and CDR2 SYGVKD come from the germline V gene. This CDR3 spans 13 amino acids. V lost 5 bases and J 6 bases, leaving 13 bases between the germline ends.

This chain uses TRBV15 with TRBJ1-5; 7 nucleotides align to TRBD1. From germline, CDR1 is LNHNV and CDR2 YYDKDF (reference sequence). The CDR3 is made up of 13 amino acids. The V gene end was trimmed by 0 bases and the J gene end by 11 bases; junction bases not matched to a gene: 4. CDR3 loop: CATSREAGGAQHF. The CDR3 DNA reads TGTGCCACCAGCAGAGAGGCAGGGGGTGCCCAGCATTTT.

The chain has TRBV28 and TRBJ2-7; 13 bases match TRBD2. V shed 5 bases, J shed 6 bases, and the junction held 7 bases outside the gene matches. Per germline, CDR1 MDHEN and CDR2 SYDVKM. The CDR3 length is 15 residues. CDR3 nucleotides: TGTGCCAGCAGTCCGCCGGGACTAGCGGGGCTCGAGCAGTACTTC. It codes for CASSPPGLAGLEQYF.

This clone has only a few counts. The chain couples TRBV6-6 to TRBJ2-7, with no clear D. V lost 2 bases and J lost 1, with 15 bases in between. CDR3 size: 16 residues. Germline CDR1 MNHNY, CDR2 SVGAGI (reference sequence). The CDR3 bases are TGTGCCAGCAGTTACGCCTCGCCAGATAGGTCCTACGAGCAGTACTTC. As protein: CASSYASPDRSYEQYF.

This clone was counted a single time. The chain employs TRBV5-1 and TRBJ2-7; TRBD1 or TRBD2 may be the D gene (6 bases each). The V and J ends lost 4 bases and 2 bases respectively, with 10 bases between them. The length of the CDR3 is 13 residues. Germline V gives CDR1 SGHRS, CDR2 YFSETQ. The DNA of the CDR3 is TGCGCCAGCAGCCCCCGGGGGCCCTACGAGCAGTACTTC. Residues: CASSPRGPYEQYF.

The V gene is TRBV6-1, the J gene TRBJ2-7; D may be TRBD1 (7 bases). The germline V gene encodes CDR1 MNHNS and CDR2 SASEGT. V lost 2 bases to trimming and J lost 0 bases, with 11 bases between them. The CDR3 sequence is 15 residues long. The CDR3 region is CASSERGDSSYEQYF. The DNA of the CDR3 is TGTGCCAGCAGTGAAAGGGGGGACAGCTCCTACGAGCAGTACTTC.

The chain is built from TRBV5-1 and TRBJ2-3, with unresolved D. The CDR3 has 14 residues. The germline V and J ends were trimmed by 0 bases and 4 bases, with 9 bases remaining between them. The germline CDR1 and CDR2 sequences are SGHRS and YFSETQ. Written as DNA, the CDR3 is TGCGCCAGCAGCTTGGAAGGACGGGCAGATACGCAGTATTTT. This sequence encodes CASSLEGRADTQYF. The whole variable domain, remainder taken from reference TRBV5-1 and TRBJ2-3, is KAGVTQTPRYLIKTRGQQVTLSCSPISGHRSVSWYQQTPGQGLQFLFEYFSETQRNKGNFPGRFSGRQFSNSRSEMNVSTLELGDSALYLCASSLEGRADTQYFGPGTRLTVL.

As concerns this clone: The junction shows a germline mismatch at one end, possibly a read error. The sample carries other DNA sequences with the same CDR3. V is TRBV12-5 and J is TRBJ1-1; TRBD1 might be the D (5 bases). The CDR3 length is 13 residues. Germline lookup yields CDR1 LGHNT and CDR2 FRNRAP. The CDR3 is CASGLRDGTEAFF. For the CDR3, the DNA is TGCGCTAGTGGTCTCAGGGATGGCACTGAAGCTTTCTTT.

The J gene is TRBJ2-7, the V gene TRBV28, with TRBD1 identical over 9 bases. Germline-derived CDR1 and CDR2 are MDHEN and SYDVKM. J was trimmed by 3 bases and V by 7 bases; bases with no gene match: 13. The CDR3 length is 16 residues. For the CDR3, the DNA is TGTGCCAGCAACCCACGGGGACAGGGTGGGTTCTACGAGCAGTACTTC. This encodes CASNPRGQGGFYEQYF.

The chain employs TRBV27 and TRBJ1-2, with 7 bases fitting TRBD1. J gave up 2 bases and V 0 bases, and 3 bases lay outside the gene matches. The CDR3 has 15 residues. The germline CDR1 and CDR2 sequences are MNHEY and SMNVEV (reference sequence). CDR3 in amino acids: CASSLSPTGNYGYTF. The CDR3 DNA reads TGTGCCAGCAGTTTATCCCCGACAGGGAACTATGGCTACACCTTC.

There are a few counts of this clone. V and J are TRBV4-1 and TRBJ2-7; 7 bases agree with TRBD2. The CDR3 length is 17 residues. Germline-derived CDR1 and CDR2 are MGHRA and YSYEKL. Trimming cost V 0 bases and J 3 bases; bases outside gene matches: 11. The CDR3 loop is CASSQDVASGLGYEQYF. As DNA, the CDR3 is TGCGCCAGCAGCCAAGATGTCGCTAGCGGATTGGGCTACGAGCAGTACTTC.

The chain combines TRBV7-2 with TRBJ2-5; 9 bases map to TRBD1. The junction had 13 bases not matched to a gene; V was cut back by 2 bases and J by 12 bases. CDR3 length: 15 amino acids. The V gene's germline CDR1 is SGHTA and CDR2 FQGNSA. CDR3: CASSLNAGQGQREYF. CDR3 bases: TGTGCCAGCAGCTTAAATGCGGGACAGGGACAGCGAGAGTACTTC.

The chain links TRBV6-5 to TRBJ1-5, with D possibly TRBD1 on 6 matching bases. V lost 2 bases to trimming and J lost 2 bases, with 13 bases between them. Per the germline V gene, CDR1 is MNHEY and CDR2 is SVGAGI. The length of the CDR3 is 16 residues. CDR3 nucleotide sequence: TGTGCCAGCAGTTACCGCGGGGGCTCGGGCAATCAGCCCCAGCATTTT. Translating it yields CASSYRGGSGNQPQHF.

The rearrangement uses TRBV4-2 and TRBJ2-3; TRBD2 matches at 7 bases. Per the germline V gene, CDR1 is LGHNA and CDR2 is YNFKEQ. There are 15 residues in the CDR3. J gave up 3 bases and V 6 bases, and 9 bases lay outside the gene matches. The CDR3 DNA sequence: TGTGCCAGCAGTACGAGGGCGGGAGATACAGATACGCAGTATTTT. This encodes CASSTRAGDTDTQYF.

This clone was detected only once. This sequence joins TRBV4-1 and TRBJ2-3; TRBD1 aligns across 8 bases. There are 15 residues in the CDR3. Germline trimming cut 4 bases from V and 3 bases from J; bases unmatched to any gene: 6. Germline V CDR1 and CDR2: MGHRA, YSYEKL. The CDR3, as DNA: TGCGCCAGCAGCCGGCAGGGGGCGCGGACAGATACGCAGTATTTT. Protein sequence: CASSRQGARTDTQYF.

The chain combines TRBV6-6 with TRBJ2-5; no firm D call. This CDR3 comprises 12 residues. Germline V gene sequence: CDR1 MNHNY, CDR2 SVGAGI (reference sequence). Trimming took off 7 bases at V and 5 bases at J, with 11 bases between the two ends. CDR3: CASTRLPETQYF. The CDR3 DNA reads as TGTGCCAGCACACGTCTCCCCGAGACCCAGTACTTC.